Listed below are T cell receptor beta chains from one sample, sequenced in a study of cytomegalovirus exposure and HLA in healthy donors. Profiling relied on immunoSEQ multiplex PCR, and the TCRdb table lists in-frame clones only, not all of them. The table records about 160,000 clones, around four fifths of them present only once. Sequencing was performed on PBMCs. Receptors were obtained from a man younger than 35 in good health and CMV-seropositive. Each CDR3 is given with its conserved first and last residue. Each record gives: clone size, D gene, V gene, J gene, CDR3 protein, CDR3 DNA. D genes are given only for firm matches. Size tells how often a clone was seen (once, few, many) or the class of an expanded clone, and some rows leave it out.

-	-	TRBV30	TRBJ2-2	CAWSGGAGAGELFF	TGTGCCTGGAGCGGTGGCGCCGGGGCCGGGGAGCTGTTTTTT
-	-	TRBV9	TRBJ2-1	CASSGPGDLEQFF	TGTGCCAGCAGCGGCCCAGGTGACCTTGAGCAGTTCTTC
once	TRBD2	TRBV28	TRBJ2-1	CASSSREAGSYNEQFF	TGTGCCAGCAGTTCGCGGGAAGCGGGATCCTACAATGAGCAGTTCTTC
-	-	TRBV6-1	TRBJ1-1	CASSGTRNTEAFF	TGTGCCAGCAGCGGGACAAGGAACACTGAGGCTTTCTTT
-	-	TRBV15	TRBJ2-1	CATSGGWYNEQFF	TGTGCCACCTCGGGGGGCTGGTACAATGAGCAGTTCTTC
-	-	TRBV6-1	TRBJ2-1	CASRATGTPYNEQFF	TGTGCCAGCAGGGCCACCGGGACTCCATACAATGAGCAGTTCTTC
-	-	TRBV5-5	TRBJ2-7	CASSLVQVSYEQYF	TGTGCCAGCAGCTTGGTGCAGGTGTCCTACGAGCAGTACTTC
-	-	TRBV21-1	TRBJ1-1	CASSKVRRVQGTEAFF	TGTGCCAGCAGCAAAGTACGTCGGGTTCAGGGGACTGAAGCTTTCTTT
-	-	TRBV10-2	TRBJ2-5	CASSGLWQGEETQYF	TGCGCCAGCAGTGGACTCTGGCAGGGTGAAGAGACCCAGTACTTC
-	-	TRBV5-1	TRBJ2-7	CASSFRGPTYEQYF	TGCGCCAGCAGTTTTAGGGGCCCCACCTACGAGCAGTACTTC
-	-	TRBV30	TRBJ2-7	CAWDNTYEQYF	TGTGCCTGGGACAACACCTACGAGCAGTACTTC
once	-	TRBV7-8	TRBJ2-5	CASSLALVGGLETQYF	TGTGCCAGCAGCTTAGCGCTAGTGGGGGGGCTGGAGACCCAGTACTTC
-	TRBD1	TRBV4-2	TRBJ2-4	CASSQEVYGDRGGGIQYF	TGTGCCAGCAGCCAAGAAGTTTATGGAGACAGGGGGGGAGGCATTCAGTACTTC
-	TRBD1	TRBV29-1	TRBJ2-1	CSVGIGTGANNEQFF	TGCAGCGTTGGAATTGGGACAGGGGCCAACAATGAGCAGTTCTTC
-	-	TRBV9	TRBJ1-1	CASSVGRGTNTEAFF	TGTGCCAGCAGCGTAGGTCGCGGGACGAACACTGAAGCTTTCTTT
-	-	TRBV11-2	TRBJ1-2	CATQKDGVGVYGYTF	TGTGCCACGCAAAAAGACGGGGTTGGAGTCTATGGCTACACCTTC
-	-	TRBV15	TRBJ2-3	CATSRRRDSAPDTQYF	TGTGCCACCAGCAGAAGGCGGGACTCGGCACCAGATACGCAGTATTTT
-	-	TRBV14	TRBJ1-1	CASSQVSGGGTEAFF	TGTGCCAGCAGCCAAGTTTCCGGGGGTGGCACTGAAGCTTTCTTT
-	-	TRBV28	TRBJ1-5	CASSQGNQPQHF	TGTGCCAGCAGCCAGGGCAATCAGCCCCAGCATTTT
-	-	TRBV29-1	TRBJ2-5	CSVEPPRVQETQYF	TGCAGCGTTGAACCCCCACGGGTTCAAGAGACCCAGTACTTC
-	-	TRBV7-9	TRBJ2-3	CASSEGGGDTQYF	TGTGCCAGCAGCGAGGGAGGAGGGGATACGCAGTATTTT
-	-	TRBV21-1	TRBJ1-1	CASSKQGVNTEAFF	TGTGCCAGCAGCAAACAGGGGGTGAACACTGAAGCTTTCTTT
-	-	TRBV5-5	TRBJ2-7	CASSSMNKEYEQYF	TGTGCCAGCAGCTCCATGAACAAGGAGTACGAGCAGTACTTC
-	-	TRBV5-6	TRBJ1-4	CASSLALGGEKLFF	TGTGCCAGCAGCTTGGCCCTTGGAGGTGAAAAACTGTTTTTT
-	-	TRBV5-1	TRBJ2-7	CASSLVWVGPYYEQYF	TGCGCCAGCAGCTTGGTGTGGGTGGGGCCTTACTACGAGCAGTACTTC
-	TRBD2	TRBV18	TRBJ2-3	CASSRSLAGIGTDTQYF	TGTGCCAGCTCACGGTCTTTAGCGGGAATCGGGACAGATACGCAGTATTTT
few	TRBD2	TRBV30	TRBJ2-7	CAWGGGDSYEQYF	TGTGCCTGGGGGGGAGGGGACTCCTACGAGCAGTACTTC
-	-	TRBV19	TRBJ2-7	CATRGKVPYEQYF	TGTGCCACTCGAGGAAAGGTCCCCTACGAGCAGTACTTC
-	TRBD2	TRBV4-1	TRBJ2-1	CASSLNPSGRAGNEQFF	TGCGCCAGCAGCCTCAACCCCAGCGGGAGGGCGGGCAATGAGCAGTTCTTC
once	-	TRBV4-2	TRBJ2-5	CASSQDPGQETQYF	TGTGCCAGCAGCCAAGATCCAGGGCAAGAGACCCAGTACTTC
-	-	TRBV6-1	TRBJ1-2	CASMISGIGGYGYTF	TGTGCCAGCATGATATCGGGGATAGGAGGCTATGGCTACACCTTC
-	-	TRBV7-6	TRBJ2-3	CASSLVSETSTDTQYF	TGTGCCAGCAGCTTAGTATCCGAGACTAGCACAGATACGCAGTATTTT
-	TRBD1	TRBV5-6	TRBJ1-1	CASSWGTGGNTEAFF	TGTGCCAGCAGCTGGGGGACAGGGGGGAACACTGAAGCTTTCTTT
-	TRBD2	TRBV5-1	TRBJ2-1	CASRVTSGSYNEQFF	TGCGCCAGCAGGGTAACTAGCGGATCCTACAATGAGCAGTTCTTC
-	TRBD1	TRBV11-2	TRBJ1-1	CASSFVYRGEAFF	TGTGCCAGCAGCTTCGTTTACAGGGGAGAAGCTTTCTTT
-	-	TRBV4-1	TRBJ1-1	CASSRLGGEAFF	TGCGCCAGCAGCCGCTTAGGAGGAGAAGCTTTCTTT
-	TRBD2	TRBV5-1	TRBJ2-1	CASSNGLAGGNEQFF	TGCGCCAGCAGCAACGGACTAGCGGGAGGCAATGAGCAGTTCTTC